Shown below are 17 T cell receptor beta chains from a single sample sequenced in a study of cytotoxic CD8 clonotypes in ibrutinib-treated CLL. Assay used: immunoSEQ multiplex PCR; TCRdb lists only in-frame clones, some missing. The sample yields 35,000 to 40,000 clones, under 80% seen once. The starting material was PBMCs, obtained at disease progression, from a patient treated with ibrutinib. These receptors were collected from a human donor with chronic lymphocytic leukemia.

The chain is built from TRBV27 and TRBJ1-2; D might be TRBD1 (5 bases). Germline V gives CDR1 MNHEY, CDR2 SMNVEV (reference sequence). With 4 bases removed from V and 8 bases from J, the gap between germline ends came to 17 bases. This CDR3 spans 14 amino acids. CDR3 coding DNA: TGTGCCAGCAGTTCCCCGGGGGTGTCCGCGGGCTACACCTTC. It specifies CASSSPGVSAGYTF.

The CDR3 bases are TGTGCCAGCAGCACCCCCGGGACAGGGGAAAAGGGCTACACCTTC. This encodes CASSTPGTGEKGYTF. The rearrangement joins TRBV5-6 to TRBJ1-2; 10 bases are a match to TRBD1. The CDR3 runs 15 residues. The J segment lost 8 bases and the V segment lost 4 bases, leaving 11 bases of the junction unmatched. CDR1 is SGHDT and CDR2 is YYEEEE in the germline V gene.

V gene TRBV28 combines with J gene TRBJ1-5; D gene uncertain. CDR1 and CDR2 (germline): MDHEN, SYDVKM. Trimming removed 6 bases at V and 6 bases at J, with 12 bases between. This CDR3 has 13 amino acids. CDR3 DNA sequence: TGTGCCAGCAGCGGAAGGAGTTTTCAGCCCCAGCATTTT. Its protein is CASSGRSFQPQHF.

The gene calls are TRBV6-5 and TRBJ2-7, with D hard to call. The CDR3 sequence is 15 residues long. Germline values: CDR1 MNHEY, CDR2 SVGAGI. Trimming removed 2 bases at V and 3 bases at J, with 14 bases between. The CDR3 region is CASSYGQATLYEQYF. The DNA for the CDR3 is TGTGCCAGCAGTTACGGGCAGGCGACCCTCTACGAGCAGTACTTC.

The J gene is TRBJ1-1, the V gene TRBV6-6, with a possible D match to TRBD1 (5 bases). Germline-derived CDR1 and CDR2 are MNHNY and SVGAGI (reference sequence). V dropped 4 bases and J dropped 1 base, with 10 bases sitting between them. The CDR3 length is 14 residues. The CDR3 region is CASSFTDRNTEAFF. The DNA of the CDR3 is TGTGCCAGCAGTTTTACAGACAGGAACACTGAAGCTTTCTTT.

The genes are TRBV5-1 and TRBJ2-3; D is unresolved. CDR3 size: 14 residues. Germline loops: CDR1 SGHRS, CDR2 YFSETQ. V was cut by 4 bases and J by 4 bases, with 13 bases left in between. In DNA form, the CDR3 reads TGCGCCAGCAGCGCACGTGTCGGTGCAGATACGCAGTATTTT. It yields the protein CASSARVGADTQYF.

This clone occurred once. The J gene is TRBJ2-3, the V gene TRBV28; D is unresolved. Germline V lookup: CDR1 MDHEN, CDR2 SYDVKM. Trimming took 6 bases from V and 3 from J, leaving 10 bases between them. The CDR3 loop spans 13 amino acids. CDR3 amino acids: CASRSGRTDTQYF. In DNA form, the CDR3 reads TGTGCCAGCAGATCCGGCAGGACAGATACGCAGTATTTT.

The chain employs TRBV19 and TRBJ2-7, with D possibly TRBD2 on 5 matching bases. Deletions cut 5 bases from V and 4 bases from J, with 9 bases between. This CDR3 region has 12 residues. Germline V gene data show CDR1 as LNHDA and CDR2 as SQIVND (reference sequence). The CDR3 bases are TGTGCCAGTAGTCAGGCGGGTTACGAGCAGTACTTC. This translates into CASSQAGYEQYF.

The rearrangement uses TRBV6-5 and TRBJ2-3; D unclear. Germline V gives CDR1 MNHEY, CDR2 SVGAGI. The CDR3 extends over 15 amino acids. V lost 0 bases and J 5 bases, leaving 12 bases between the germline ends. CDR3 in DNA: TGTGCCAGCAGTTACTCAACTTTTGTTGGAGATACGCAGTATTTT. Its protein product is CASSYSTFVGDTQYF.

A remark on this clone: The sample has other DNA sequences that encode this CDR3 too. This chain links TRBV2 with TRBJ2-5, with 9 bases lining up with TRBD1. V shed 6 bases and J 5 bases; nucleotides not matched to a gene: 16. Germline CDR1 SNHLY, CDR2 FYNNEI. The CDR3 covers 17 residues. The CDR3 DNA reads as TGTGCCAGCAGGAACCAGACAGGGGGTCCTCGGGGGGAGACCCAGTACTTC. Translating gives CASRNQTGGPRGETQYF.

This chain uses TRBV7-9 with TRBJ2-1; D may be TRBD2 (6 bases). This CDR3 has 17 amino acids. The V end was cut by 1 base, the J end by 0 bases, with 13 bases between. The germline CDR1 and CDR2 sequences are SEHNR and FQNEAQ (reference sequence). As DNA, the CDR3 is TGTGCCAGCAGCTTAGGGGACTGGGAGAGCTCCTACAATGAGCAGTTCTTC. Translation: CASSLGDWESSYNEQFF.

The chain combines TRBV4-1 with TRBJ2-4; 8 nucleotides agree with TRBD1. J was trimmed by 0 bases and V by 3 bases; bases with no gene match: 10. CDR3 length: 18 amino acids. Germline V gene data show CDR1 as MGHRA and CDR2 as YSYEKL. Written as DNA, the CDR3 is TGCGCCAGCAGCCATAGACTATGGACAGGGTCAGCCAAAAACATTCAGTACTTC. Translated: CASSHRLWTGSAKNIQYF.

The sample holds one count of this clone. The chain recombines TRBV30 with TRBJ1-4; D call uncertain. The CDR3 contains 14 residues. The V end lost 1 base, the J end lost 1 base, and 7 bases lay between the germline ends. In germline, CDR1 is GTSNPN, CDR2 SVGIG (reference sequence). CDR3 nucleotide sequence: TGTGCCTGGAGTGCTTTGGAAACTAATGAAAAACTGTTTTTT. Its protein product is CAWSALETNEKLFF. Complete variable domain (other parts from reference TRBV30 and TRBJ1-4): SQTIHQWPATLVQPVGSPLSLECTVEGTSNPNLYWYRQAAGRGLQLLFYSVGIGQISSEVPQNLSASRPQDRQFILSSKKLLLSDSGFYLCAWSALETNEKLFFGSGTQLSVL.

V and J are TRBV27 and TRBJ1-2; D gene ambiguous. V shed 2 bases and J shed 10 bases, with 11 bases lying between them. This CDR3 spans 12 amino acids. Germline CDR1 is MNHEY and CDR2 is SMNVEV (reference sequence). Here the CDR3 reads CASSLERKVYTF. In DNA, the CDR3 is TGTGCCAGCAGTTTAGAGCGGAAGGTCTACACCTTC.

This clone was recorded a few times. The chain recombines TRBV18 with TRBJ1-4; D may be TRBD1 (5 bases). With 4 bases removed from V and 4 bases from J, the gap between germline ends came to 16 bases. The CDR3 runs 16 residues. Germline values: CDR1 KGHSH, CDR2 LQKENI. This CDR3 reads CASSHRDGAFNEKLFF. CDR3 nucleotides: TGTGCCAGCTCACACCGGGACGGAGCCTTTAATGAAAAACTGTTTTTT.

This clone was counted between two and nine times. V is TRBV28 and J is TRBJ2-1, with D tentatively TRBD1 or TRBD2 (5 bases each). The CDR3 is 15 residues long. From germline, CDR1 is MDHEN and CDR2 SYDVKM. V was pared by 2 bases and J by 8 bases, with 16 bases between. The CDR3 DNA is TGTGCCAGCAGTTTAGGGGGAGAAGGGGTAGATGAGCAGTTCTTC. This sequence encodes CASSLGGEGVDEQFF.

The V and J genes are TRBV5-4 and TRBJ2-3; TRBD2 matches at 12 bases. Germline V gene sequence: CDR1 SGHNT, CDR2 YYREEE (reference sequence). The CDR3 covers 15 residues. With V trimmed by 4 bases and J by 8 bases, 8 bases remained unmatched. The CDR3 DNA reads TGTGCCAGCAGCACGCTAGCGGGGGGGCCAGGTACGCAGTATTTT. Amino acid sequence: CASSTLAGGPGTQYF.